This entry describes one TCR beta chain. The time point here: baseline, week 1 (first vaccination visit). Treatment reported: pre-vaccination baseline after standard-of-care therapy. Between the trimmed V and J ends, which lost 0 bases and 4 bases, there was a span of 9 bases. Looked up from germline, CDR1 is MGHRA and CDR2 is YSYEKL. This CDR3 region has 14 residues. Libraries were prepared by immunoSEQ multiplex PCR; TCRdb keeps only in-frame clonotypes and omits some of them. This table has 90,000 to 100,000 clones, around 90% appearing once. The entry originates in a study of a mutant IDH1 vaccine in newly diagnosed glioma. Study at large: Treated individuals were approximately 60% male and roughly 38% female, averaging roughly 43 years of age.

The chain combines TRBV4-1 with TRBJ1-1; D call uncertain. This TCR came from a woman aged 45-59 years with glioma. Sequences were derived from PBMCs, sampled from a glioma patient treated with radiotherapy, temozolomide or both. The CDR3 DNA is TGCGCCAGCAGCCAAGATCGCACATTCACTGAAGCTTTCTTT. Translation gives CASSQDRTFTEAFF.